Sequencing of this T cell receptor (beta chain) was carried out in a study of blood T cell repertoires in COVID-19. Repertoires were generated with immunoSEQ multiplex PCR, while TCRdb's copy carries only in-frame clones and drops some. Of about 250,000 clones listed, around 90% are singletons. The sequenced sample was peripheral blood. This clonotype originated in a man between 18 and 35 years old with active or convalescent COVID-19.

The CDR3 sequence is CASSYLDRAQLNEKLFF. The DNA for the CDR3 is TGTGCCAGCAGTTACCTTGACAGGGCTCAACTTAATGAAAAACTGTTTTTT. This rearrangement joins TRBV6-2 or TRBV6-3 to TRBJ1-4, with 7 bases identical to TRBD1. The V and J ends lost 2 bases and 4 bases, in that order; junction bases with no gene match: 10. This CDR3 has 17 amino acids. Looked up from germline, CDR1 is MNHEY and CDR2 is SVGEGT.